The source of this TCR beta chain is a study of cytomegalovirus exposure and HLA in healthy donors. Study information: Inside one of the first data releases sat roughly 80 million unique TCRs taken from HLA-typed donors.

Worth noting for this clone: Antigen: not known.

Regarding the study as a whole: Associated with HLA alleles at 0.05 false discovery rate in a later analysis were some 16,000 TCR beta sequences. Presence/absence analyses treated sequencing depth as roughly uniform across donors.

PCR used 60 Vbeta primers and 13 Jbeta primers. Using immunoSEQ multiplex PCR, the repertoire was profiled, and TCRdb retains in-frame clones only, with some absent. The sample has roughly 150,000 clones, around 70% seen once. This receptor was taken from a man in his forties or fifties in good health and CMV-seronegative. Sequenced: PBMCs.

For the CDR3, the DNA is TGCGCCAGCAGCTTGGAACAGGACAGGGGAAACACCATATATTTT. Amino acid sequence: CASSLEQDRGNTIYF. V and J are TRBV5-1 and TRBJ1-3, with 7 bases identical to TRBD1. Per germline, CDR1 SGHRS and CDR2 YFSETQ. Trimming at V came to 0 bases and at J to 4 bases, leaving 4 bases not matched to a gene. The CDR3 is 15 amino acids.